A single sample gave rise to the 5 T cell receptor beta chains below, sequenced in a study of cytomegalovirus exposure and HLA in healthy donors. Generated by immunoSEQ multiplex PCR, the TCRdb table keeps only in-frame clones and is missing some. The top ten clones hold 1.5% to 2% of a sample with around 120,000 clones, about 87% of them seen once. Sequencing was done on a sample of PBMCs. The receptors here all came from a woman in her late teens or twenties in good health and CMV-seronegative.

The gene calls are TRBV28 and TRBJ2-7, with a tentative D call TRBD2 (7 bases). The V gene's germline CDR1 is MDHEN and CDR2 SYDVKM. V was cut by 7 bases and J by 5 bases, with 15 bases left in between. The CDR3 length is 13 residues. Written as DNA, the CDR3 is TGTGCCAGCATAGAAGGGGGGGCCCACGAGCAGTACTTC. This gives the protein CASIEGGAHEQYF. The entire variable domain, with the rest obtained from reference TRBV28 and TRBJ2-7, is as follows: DVKVTQSSRYLVKRTGEKVFLECVQDMDHENMFWYRQDPGLGLRLIYFSYDVKMKEKGDIPEGYSVSREKKERFSLILESASTNQTSMYLCASIEGGAHEQYFGPGTRLTVT.

The chain carries TRBV9 and TRBJ2-4; perhaps TRBD2 as D (5 bases). Looked up from germline, CDR1 is SGDLS and CDR2 is YYNGEE. The CDR3 is 15 amino acids. V lost 6 bases to trimming and J lost 2 bases, with 15 bases between them. CDR3 amino acids: CASTWPGRTKNIQYF. The CDR3, as DNA: TGTGCCAGCACTTGGCCGGGAAGAACCAAAAACATTCAGTACTTC. The full variable domain, rest sourced from reference TRBV9 and TRBJ2-4, is DSGVTQTPKHLITATGQRVTLRCSPRSGDLSVYWYQQSLDQGLQFLIQYYNGEERAKGNILERFSAQQFPDLHSELNLSSLELGDSALYFCASTWPGRTKNIQYFGAGTRLSVL.

This CDR3 is CASSLGQGNQPQHF. The CDR3 region has the DNA TGTGCCAGCAGCTTAGGACAGGGGAATCAGCCCCAGCATTTT. The chain recombines TRBV11-2 with TRBJ1-5; 8 nucleotides agree with TRBD1. J lost 4 bases, V lost 1 base, and 0 bases had no gene match. The CDR3 is made up of 14 amino acids. From germline, CDR1 is SGHAT and CDR2 FQNNGV. Filled out from reference TRBV11-2 and TRBJ1-5, the complete variable domain reads EAGVAQSPRYKIIEKRQSVAFWCNPISGHATLYWYQQILGQGPKLLIQFQNNGVVDDSQLPKDRFSAERLKGVDSTLKIQPAKLEDSAVYLCASSLGQGNQPQHFGDGTRLSIL.

This clone was detected once. The chain links TRBV29-1 to TRBJ1-1; a possible D gene is TRBD1 (6 bases). This CDR3 has 15 residues. CDR1 is SQVTM, CDR2 ANQGSEA, per germline. Trimming stripped 8 bases from V and 2 bases from J, with 21 bases between. The CDR3 is CSPSEQGGYNTEAFF. The CDR3 nucleotides are TGCAGCCCTTCGGAACAGGGTGGGTATAACACTGAAGCTTTCTTT.

The J gene is TRBJ2-7, the V gene TRBV19; 7 positions agree with TRBD2. The J segment lost 4 bases and the V segment lost 4 bases, leaving 7 bases of the junction unmatched. The CDR3 extends over 14 amino acids. The V gene's germline CDR1 is LNHDA and CDR2 SQIVND (reference sequence). The CDR3 sequence is CASSKTSAIYEQYF. CDR3 sequence (DNA): TGTGCCAGTAGTAAAACTAGCGCGATATACGAGCAGTACTTC.